The TCR beta chain described here comes from a study of shared clonotypes between healthy human individuals. The assay was immunoSEQ multiplex PCR, and TCRdb's table has in-frame clones only and misses some. The sample includes around 720,000 clones, about 80% of them seen just once. This CDR3 has 15 residues. Germline CDR1 MNHEY, CDR2 SVGAGI. Trimming left V 5 bases short and J 6 bases short, with 17 bases between. Those who donated, Caucasian adults without exception, all lived in Nashville, Tennessee. The clonotype comes from a woman aged 25 to 39 in good health. This chain connects TRBV6-5 to TRBJ1-5, with a tentative D call TRBD1 (5 bases). The material sequenced was memory CD4+ T cells sorted from blood. Subset of the sample: CD45RA-negative fraction. The CDR3 here is CASSTNQGVGQPQHF. CDR3 nucleotides: TGTGCCAGCAGTACAAACCAGGGTGTGGGTCAGCCCCAGCATTTT.